This TCR beta chain was captured by sequencing in a study of T-cell reconstitution after alpha-beta-depleted transplantation in children. The authors prepared the TCRbeta library with unique molecular identifiers. TCRdb passed the PCR reads through MiXCR, listing each CDR3 protein once. The sample consists of roughly 200,000 distinct CDR3 sequences, 6.5% to 7.5% of them appearing once. This clonotype was seen only a few times. V was pared by 0 bases and J by 2 bases, with 11 bases between. The germline gives CDR1 LGHNA, CDR2 YSLEER. This CDR3 is 16 amino acids long. The V call is TRBV4-3, the J call TRBJ2-1, with D perhaps TRBD1 or TRBD2 (6 bases each). The clonotype comes from a human donor who donated a stem cell graft to a child with Wiskott-Aldrich syndrome. The source material was PBMCs from the stem cell graft donor, sampled from the stem cell graft. The CDR3 region is CASSQEYGGPYNEQFF. Written as DNA, the CDR3 is TGCGCCAGCAGCCAAGAGTACGGGGGCCCCTACAATGAGCAGTTCTTC.